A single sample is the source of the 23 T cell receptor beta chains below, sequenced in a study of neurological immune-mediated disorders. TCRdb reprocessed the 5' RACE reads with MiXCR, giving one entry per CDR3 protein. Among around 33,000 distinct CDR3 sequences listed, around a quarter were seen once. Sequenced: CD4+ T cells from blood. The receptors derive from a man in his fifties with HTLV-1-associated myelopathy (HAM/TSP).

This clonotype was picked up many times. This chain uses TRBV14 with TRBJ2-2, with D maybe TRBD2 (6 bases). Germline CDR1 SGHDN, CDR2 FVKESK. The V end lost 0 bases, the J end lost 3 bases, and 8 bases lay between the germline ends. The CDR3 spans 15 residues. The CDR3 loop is CASSQDWGDTGELFF. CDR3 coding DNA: TGTGCCAGCAGCCAAGATTGGGGGGACACCGGGGAGCTGTTTTTT.

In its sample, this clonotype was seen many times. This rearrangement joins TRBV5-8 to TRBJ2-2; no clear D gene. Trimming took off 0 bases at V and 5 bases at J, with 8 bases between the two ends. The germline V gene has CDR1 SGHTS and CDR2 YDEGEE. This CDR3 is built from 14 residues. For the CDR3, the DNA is TGTGCCAGCAGCTTGGGCATCGGGACCGGGGAGCTGTTTTTT. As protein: CASSLGIGTGELFF.

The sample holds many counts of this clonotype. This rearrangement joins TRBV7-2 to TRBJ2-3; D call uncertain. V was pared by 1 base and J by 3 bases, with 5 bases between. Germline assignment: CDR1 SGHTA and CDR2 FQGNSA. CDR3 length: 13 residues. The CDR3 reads CASSLGYTDTQYF. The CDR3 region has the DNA TGTGCCAGCAGCTTAGGGTATACAGATACGCAGTATTTT.

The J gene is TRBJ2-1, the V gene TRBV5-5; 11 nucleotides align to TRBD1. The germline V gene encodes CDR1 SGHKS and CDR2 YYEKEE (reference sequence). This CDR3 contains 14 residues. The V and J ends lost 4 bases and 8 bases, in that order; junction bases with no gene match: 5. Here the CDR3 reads CASSRTGGWYEQFF. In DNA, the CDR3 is TGTGCCAGCAGCCGGACAGGGGGCTGGTATGAGCAGTTCTTC. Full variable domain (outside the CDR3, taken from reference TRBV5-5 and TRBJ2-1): DAGVTQSPTHLIKTRGQQVTLRCSPISGHKSVSWYQQVLGQGPQFIFQYYEKEERGRGNFPDRFSARQFPNYSSELNVNALLLGDSALYLCASSRTGGWYEQFFGPGTRLTVL.

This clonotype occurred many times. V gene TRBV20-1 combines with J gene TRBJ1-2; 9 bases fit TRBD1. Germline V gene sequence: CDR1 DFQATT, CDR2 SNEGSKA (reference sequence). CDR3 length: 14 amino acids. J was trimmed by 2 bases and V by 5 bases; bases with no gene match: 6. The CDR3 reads CSAVQGASNYGYTF. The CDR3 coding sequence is TGCAGTGCTGTACAGGGGGCAAGCAACTATGGCTACACCTTC.

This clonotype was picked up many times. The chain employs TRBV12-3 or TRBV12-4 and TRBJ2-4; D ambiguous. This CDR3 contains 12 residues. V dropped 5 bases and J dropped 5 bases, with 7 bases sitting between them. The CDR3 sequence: CASSRAENIQYF. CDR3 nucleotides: TGTGCCAGCAGTCGGGCCGAAAACATTCAGTACTTC.

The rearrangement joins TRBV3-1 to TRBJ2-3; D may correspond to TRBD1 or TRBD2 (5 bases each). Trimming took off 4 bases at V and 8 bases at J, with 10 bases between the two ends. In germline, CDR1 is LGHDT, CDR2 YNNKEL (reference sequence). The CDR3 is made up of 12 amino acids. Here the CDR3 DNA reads TGTGCCAGCAGCCGACCGAGGGGTACGCAGTATTTT. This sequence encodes CASSRPRGTQYF.

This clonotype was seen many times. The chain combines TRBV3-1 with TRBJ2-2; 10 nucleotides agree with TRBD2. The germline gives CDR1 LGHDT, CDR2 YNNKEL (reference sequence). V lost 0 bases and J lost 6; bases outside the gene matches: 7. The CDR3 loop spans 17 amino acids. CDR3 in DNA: TGTGCCAGCAGCCAAGATCGAAGCGGGAGGGTCTCCGGGGAGCTGTTTTTT. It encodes CASSQDRSGRVSGELFF.

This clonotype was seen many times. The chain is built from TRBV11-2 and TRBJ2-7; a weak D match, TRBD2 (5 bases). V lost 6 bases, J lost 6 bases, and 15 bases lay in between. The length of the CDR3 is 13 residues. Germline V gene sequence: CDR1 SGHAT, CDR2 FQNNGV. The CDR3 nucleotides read TGTGCCAGCAGTTCCCGGGATAAACTCGAGCAGTACTTC. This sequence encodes CASSSRDKLEQYF.

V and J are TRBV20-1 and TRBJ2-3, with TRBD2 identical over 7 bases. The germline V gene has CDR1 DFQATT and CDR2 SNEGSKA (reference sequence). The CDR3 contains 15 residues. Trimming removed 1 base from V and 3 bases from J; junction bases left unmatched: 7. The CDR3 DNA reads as TGCAGTGCTAGAGTCCAAGCGGGGCGAACAGATACGCAGTATTTT. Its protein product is CSARVQAGRTDTQYF.

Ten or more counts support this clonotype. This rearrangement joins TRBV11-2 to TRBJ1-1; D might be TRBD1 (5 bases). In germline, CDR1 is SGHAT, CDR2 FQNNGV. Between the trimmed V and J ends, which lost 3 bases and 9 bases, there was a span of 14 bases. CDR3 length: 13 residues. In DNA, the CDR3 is TGTGCCAGCAGCTTGGAGAGGGGAGGGAAAGCTTTCTTT. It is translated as CASSLERGGKAFF.

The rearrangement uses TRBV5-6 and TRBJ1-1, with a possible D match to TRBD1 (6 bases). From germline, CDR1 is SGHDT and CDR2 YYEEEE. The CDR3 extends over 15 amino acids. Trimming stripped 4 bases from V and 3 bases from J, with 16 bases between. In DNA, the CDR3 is TGTGCCAGCAGCCCTGCCCCCGGACAGTACACTGAAGCTTTCTTT. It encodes CASSPAPGQYTEAFF. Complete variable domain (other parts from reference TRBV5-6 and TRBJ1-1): DAGVTQSPTHLIKTRGQQVTLRCSPKSGHDTVSWYQQALGQGPQFIFQYYEEEERQRGNFPDRFSGHQFPNYSSELNVNALLLGDSALYLCASSPAPGQYTEAFFGQGTRLTVV.

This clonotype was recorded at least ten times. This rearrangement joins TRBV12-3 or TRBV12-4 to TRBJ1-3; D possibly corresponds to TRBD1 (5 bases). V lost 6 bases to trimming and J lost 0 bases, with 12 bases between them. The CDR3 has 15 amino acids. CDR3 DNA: TGTGCCAGCAGGAAGGGGACCAACTCTGGAAACACCATATATTTT. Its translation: CASRKGTNSGNTIYF.

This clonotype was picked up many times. CDR3 region: CASSPRDGNQPQHF. The CDR3 bases are TGTGCCAGCTCACCCCGGGACGGAAATCAGCCCCAGCATTTT. V is TRBV18 and J is TRBJ1-5; D is possibly TRBD1 (5 bases). The CDR3 consists of 14 residues. Trimming removed 3 bases from V and 4 bases from J, with 10 bases in between. The germline V gene has CDR1 KGHSH and CDR2 LQKENI.

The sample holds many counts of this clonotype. CDR3 sequence reads: CASSIPGLSYNEQFF. CDR3 nucleotide sequence: TGTGCCAGCAGCATTCCGGGACTGTCCTACAATGAGCAGTTCTTC. The rearrangement joins TRBV7-9 to TRBJ2-1; TRBD2 might be the D (6 bases). Germline V lookup: CDR1 SEHNR, CDR2 FQNEAQ (reference sequence). With 5 bases removed from V and 1 base from J, the gap between germline ends came to 12 bases. This CDR3 is 15 amino acids long. The whole variable domain, filled in from reference TRBV7-9 and TRBJ2-1, reads DTGVSQNPRHKITKRGQNVTFRCDPISEHNRLYWYRQTLGQGPEFLTYFQNEAQLEKSRLLSDRFSAERPKGSFSTLEIQRTEQGDSAMYLCASSIPGLSYNEQFFGPGTRLTVL.

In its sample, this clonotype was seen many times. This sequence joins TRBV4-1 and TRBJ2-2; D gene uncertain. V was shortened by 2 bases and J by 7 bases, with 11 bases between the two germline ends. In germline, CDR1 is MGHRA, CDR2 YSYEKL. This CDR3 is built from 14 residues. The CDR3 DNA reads TGCGCCAGCAGCCAACCGACTTTTGGCGGGGAGCTGTTTTTT. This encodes CASSQPTFGGELFF.

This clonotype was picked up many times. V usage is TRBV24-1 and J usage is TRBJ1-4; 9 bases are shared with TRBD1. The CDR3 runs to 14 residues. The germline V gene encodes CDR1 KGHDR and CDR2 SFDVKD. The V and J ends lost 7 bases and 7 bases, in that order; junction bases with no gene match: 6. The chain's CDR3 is CATSMTGGGEKLFF. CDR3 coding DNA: TGTGCCACCAGCATGACAGGGGGTGGTGAAAAACTGTTTTTT.

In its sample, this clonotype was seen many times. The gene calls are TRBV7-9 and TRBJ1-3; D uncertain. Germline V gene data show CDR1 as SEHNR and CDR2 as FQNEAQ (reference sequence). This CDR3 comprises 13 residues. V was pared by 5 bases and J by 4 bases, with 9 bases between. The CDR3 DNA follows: TGTGCCAGCAGCAGGTCGGAAGGAAACACCATATATTTT. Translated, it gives CASSRSEGNTIYF.

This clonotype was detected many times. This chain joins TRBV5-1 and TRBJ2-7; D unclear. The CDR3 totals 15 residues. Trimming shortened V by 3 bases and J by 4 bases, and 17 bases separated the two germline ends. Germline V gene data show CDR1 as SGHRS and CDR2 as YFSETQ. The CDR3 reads CASSSRTGAGYEQYF. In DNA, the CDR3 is TGCGCCAGCAGCTCCCGGACGGGTGCCGGATACGAGCAGTACTTC.

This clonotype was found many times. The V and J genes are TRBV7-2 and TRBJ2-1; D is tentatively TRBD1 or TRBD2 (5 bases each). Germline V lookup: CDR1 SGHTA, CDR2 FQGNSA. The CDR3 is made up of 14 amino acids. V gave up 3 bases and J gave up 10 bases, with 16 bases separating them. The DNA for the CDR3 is TGTGCCAGCAGCTTTACTGGGACCTCCTTGGAGCAGTTCTTC. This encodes CASSFTGTSLEQFF.

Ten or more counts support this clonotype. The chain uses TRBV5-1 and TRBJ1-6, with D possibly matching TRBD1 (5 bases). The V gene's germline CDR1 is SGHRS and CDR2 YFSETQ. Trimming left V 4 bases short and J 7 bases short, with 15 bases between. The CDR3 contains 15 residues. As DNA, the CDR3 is TGCGCCAGCAGCCCCCTTGAGGGACGAAATTCACCCCTCCACTTT. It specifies CASSPLEGRNSPLHF.

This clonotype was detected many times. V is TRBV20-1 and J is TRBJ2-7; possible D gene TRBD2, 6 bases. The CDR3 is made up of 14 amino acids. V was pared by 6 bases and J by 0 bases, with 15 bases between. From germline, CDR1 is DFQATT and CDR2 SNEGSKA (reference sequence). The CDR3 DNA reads TGCAGTGCCCGGACTAACAGATTCTCCTACGAGCAGTACTTC. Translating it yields CSARTNRFSYEQYF.

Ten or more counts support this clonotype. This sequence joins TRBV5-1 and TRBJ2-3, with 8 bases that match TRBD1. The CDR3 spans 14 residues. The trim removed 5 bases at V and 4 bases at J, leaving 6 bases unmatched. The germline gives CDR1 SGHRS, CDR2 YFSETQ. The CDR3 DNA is TGCGCCAGCAGTTCGGACAGGGTGCCAGATACGCAGTATTTT. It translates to CASSSDRVPDTQYF.